This TCR beta chain was captured in a study of monozygotic twins with inflammatory bowel disease. Around 3,600 ng of total RNA went into each TCR library. From the 5' RACE reads, TCRdb lists one entry per CDR3 protein and no DNA. In all, the sample yields fewer than 400,000 distinct CDR3 sequences. As for this clonotype: The target antigen is unknown.

Study-level points and caveats: Especially with disease activity, IBD patients shared fewer clonotypes with others than healthy twins did.

Germline-derived CDR1 and CDR2 are MGHDK and SYGVNS. This CDR3 region has 14 residues. The sequence came from a human donor with ulcerative colitis or Crohn's disease, or a healthy co-twin of an affected twin (not recorded which). The sequencing sample was made of blood. The chain links TRBV25-1 to TRBJ2-7; TCRdb returns TRBD1, unconfirmable since there is no DNA. The CDR3 is CASSEFGTVNEQYF.